The sequence of this TCR beta chain was determined in a study of blood T cells in healthy people across ages. Looking at the study overall: Per two T cells, about one barcoded beta molecule was captured through template switching.

Regarding the study as a whole: Higher diversity, along with more naive CD4+ cells, distinguished long-lived donors from aged donors. Across the age range, TCR beta diversity per million T cells fell in a roughly linear way.

A J-beta primer mix and a sample-barcoded 5' primer were used in a second PCR of about 7 to 12 cycles. TCRdb reanalysed the 5' RACE reads using MiXCR and keeps one entry per CDR3 protein. There are approximately 1,100,000 distinct CDR3 sequences in the sample; roughly 45% occur only once, and 18% lies in the top ten. Isolation yielded PBMCs, at least 6 million per sample, in every case. Germline-derived CDR1 and CDR2 are MNHEY and SMNVEV (reference sequence). V lost 0 bases to trimming and J lost 9 bases, with 6 bases between them. CDR3 size: 12 residues. For this clonotype: The antigen is undetermined.

The sample taken for sequencing was blood. This sequence was found in a woman aged 60 to 75 in good health. The chain employs TRBV27 and TRBJ2-1; D remains unclear. The CDR3 DNA sequence: TGTGCCAGCAGTTTATCCAGGAGTGAGCAGTTCTTC. Amino acid sequence: CASSLSRSEQFF.